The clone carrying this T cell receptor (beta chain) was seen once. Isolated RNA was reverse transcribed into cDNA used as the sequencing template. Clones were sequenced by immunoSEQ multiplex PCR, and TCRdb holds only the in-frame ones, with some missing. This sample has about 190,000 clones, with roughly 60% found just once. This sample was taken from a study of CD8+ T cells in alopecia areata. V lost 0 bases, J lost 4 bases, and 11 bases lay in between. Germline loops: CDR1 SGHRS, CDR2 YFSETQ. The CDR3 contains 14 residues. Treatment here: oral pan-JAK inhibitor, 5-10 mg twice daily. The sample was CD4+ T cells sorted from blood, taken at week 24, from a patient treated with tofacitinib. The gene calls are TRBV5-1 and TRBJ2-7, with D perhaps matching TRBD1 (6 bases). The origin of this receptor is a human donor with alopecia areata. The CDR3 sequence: CASSLDRVLYEQYF. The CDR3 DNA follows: TGCGCCAGCAGCTTGGACAGGGTGTTGTACGAGCAGTACTTC.